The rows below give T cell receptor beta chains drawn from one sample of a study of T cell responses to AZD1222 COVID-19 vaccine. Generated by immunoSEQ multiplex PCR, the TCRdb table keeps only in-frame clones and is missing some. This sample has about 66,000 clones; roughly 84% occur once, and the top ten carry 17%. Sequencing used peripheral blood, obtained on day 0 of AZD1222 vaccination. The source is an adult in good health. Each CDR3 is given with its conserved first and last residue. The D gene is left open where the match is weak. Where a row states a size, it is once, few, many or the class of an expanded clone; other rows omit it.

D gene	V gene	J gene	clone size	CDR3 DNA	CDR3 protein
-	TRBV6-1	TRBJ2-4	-	TGTGCCAGCAGTGAAGAATCTAGGTGGGACCTTAGCAAAAACATTCAGTACTTC	CASSEESRWDLSKNIQYF
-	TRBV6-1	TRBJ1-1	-	TGTGCCAGCAGTGAGATGGGGAGTGGGTACACTGAAGCTTTCTTT	CASSEMGSGYTEAFF
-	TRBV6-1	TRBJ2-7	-	TGTGCCAGCAGTGAATTTAGGCCCGTGGTCTTC	CASSEFRPVVF
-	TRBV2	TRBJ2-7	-	TGTGCCAGCAGTGTCTTTATGAGGGCCGGCGAGCAGTACTTC	CASSVFMRAGEQYF
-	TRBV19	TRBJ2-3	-	TGTGCCAGTAGTATGGCCGGGGGCTCAAGGACCGATACGCAGTATTTT	CASSMAGGSRTDTQYF
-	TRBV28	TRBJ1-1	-	TGTGCCAGCAGCCAAGGGGGGTCAGCTTTCTTT	CASSQGGSAFF
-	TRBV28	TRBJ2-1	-	TGTGCCAGCAGCCGTAGGGAAAATGAGCAGTTCTTC	CASSRRENEQFF
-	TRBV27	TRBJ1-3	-	TGTGCCAGCAGTAAGACAGGAACTGGAAACACCATATATTTT	CASSKTGTGNTIYF
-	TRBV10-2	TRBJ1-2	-	TGCGCCAGCAGTGGCGGGGGGAATTATGGCTACACCTTC	CASSGGGNYGYTF
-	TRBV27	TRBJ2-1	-	TGTGCCAGCAGTTCGCTGTCGGGCCATGAGCAGTTCTTC	CASSSLSGHEQFF
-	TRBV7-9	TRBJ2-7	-	TGTGCCAGCAGCTTAGCCCTTGGTTACGAGCAGTACTTC	CASSLALGYEQYF
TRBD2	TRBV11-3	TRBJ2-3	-	TGTGCCAGCAGCCGCGGGACTAGCGTGACAGATACGCAGTATTTT	CASSRGTSVTDTQYF
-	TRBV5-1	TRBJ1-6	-	TGCGCCAGCAGCTTAGACAACGGATTCAATTCACCCCTCCACTTT	CASSLDNGFNSPLHF
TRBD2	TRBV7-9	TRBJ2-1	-	TGTGCCAGCAGCCCGAGGGGAGGGCCACCAAACAATGAGCAGTTCTTC	CASSPRGGPPNNEQFF
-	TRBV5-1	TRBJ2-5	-	TGCGCCAGCAAGGGAGGGGGCGGTTTCCAAGAGACCCAGTACTTC	CASKGGGGFQETQYF
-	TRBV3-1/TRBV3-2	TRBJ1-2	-	TGTGCCAGCAGCCGGGACACTAACTATGGCTACACCTTC	CASSRDTNYGYTF
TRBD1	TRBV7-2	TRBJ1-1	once	TGTGCCAGCAGCTTACGACAGGGGGGGACTGAAGCTTTCTTT	CASSLRQGGTEAFF